One sample yielded the 4 T cell receptor beta chains listed below, sequenced in a study of technical replicates of blood from a few donors. Generated by immunoSEQ multiplex PCR, the TCRdb table keeps only in-frame clones and is missing some. The data show tens of thousands of clones, with around 87% seen just once and roughly 5.2% held by the top ten. Sequencing was carried out using PBMCs. These receptors were taken from a human donor in good health. Some clones in this sample may be carry-over from other donors' samples.

The J gene is TRBJ2-2, the V gene TRBV7-7, with a tentative D call TRBD2 (6 bases). CDR1 and CDR2 (germline): SSHAT, FNYEAQ (reference sequence). V was shortened by 3 bases and J by 2 bases, with 10 bases between the two germline ends. This CDR3 spans 15 amino acids. Here the CDR3 reads CASSLAGYNTGELFF. CDR3 bases: TGTGCCAGCAGCTTGGCGGGATACAACACCGGGGAGCTGTTTTTT.

The rearrangement uses TRBV27 and TRBJ1-6; tentatively, D is TRBD1 (5 bases). Germline-derived CDR1 and CDR2 are MNHEY and SMNVEV (reference sequence). V was pared by 6 bases and J by 6 bases, with 15 bases between. The CDR3 is 15 amino acids. CDR3 bases: TGTGCCAGCAGGACCGCGGGGCCCGCTAATTCACCCCTCCACTTT. This codes for CASRTAGPANSPLHF.

The chain employs TRBV7-3 and TRBJ2-1, with TRBD2 matching over 11 bases. Trimming at V came to 1 base and at J to 10 bases, leaving 6 bases not matched to a gene. The CDR3 contains 15 residues. The germline gives CDR1 SGHTA, CDR2 FQGTGA. CDR3 DNA sequence: TGTGCCAGCAGCTTAAGCTCTAGCGGGAGGTCGGAGCAGTTCTTC. Protein: CASSLSSSGRSEQFF.

The chain recombines TRBV6-5 with TRBJ1-2; 7 bases are shared with TRBD1. Trimming removed 5 bases from V and 2 bases from J; junction bases left unmatched: 5. This CDR3 is built from 14 residues. Per the germline V gene, CDR1 is MNHEY and CDR2 is SVGAGI. CDR3: CASSPTQGNYGYTF. In DNA, the CDR3 is TGTGCCAGCAGTCCAACACAGGGGAACTATGGCTACACCTTC.